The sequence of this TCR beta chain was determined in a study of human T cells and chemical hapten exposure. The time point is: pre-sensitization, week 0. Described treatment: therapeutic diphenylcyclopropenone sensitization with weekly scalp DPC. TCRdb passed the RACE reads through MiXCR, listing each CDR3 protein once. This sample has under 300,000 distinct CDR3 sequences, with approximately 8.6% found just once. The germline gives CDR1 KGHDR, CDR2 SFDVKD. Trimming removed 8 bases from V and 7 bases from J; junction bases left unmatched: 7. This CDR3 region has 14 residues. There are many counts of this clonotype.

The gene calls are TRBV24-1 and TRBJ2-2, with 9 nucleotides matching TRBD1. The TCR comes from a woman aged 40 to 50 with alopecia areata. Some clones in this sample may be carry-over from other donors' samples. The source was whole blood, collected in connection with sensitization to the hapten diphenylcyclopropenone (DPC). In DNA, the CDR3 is TGTGCCACCAAACAGGGGGCGCAAGGCGGGGAGCTGTTTTTT. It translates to CATKQGAQGGELFF.